Listed below are T cell receptor beta chains from one sample, sequenced in a study of CD8+CD57+ T cells in acquired aplastic anemia. TCRdb reprocessed the reads via MiXCR and lists one record per CDR3 protein. The sample shows roughly 220,000 distinct CDR3 sequences, 65% of them seen only once. Sequencing used sorted CD4+, CD8+, or CD8+CD57+ T cells (not recorded which) from PBMCs. Every receptor here comes from a human donor with aplastic anemia. CDR3s leave out the opening cysteine and the closing phenylalanine or tryptophan. Fields, in order: J gene, V gene, CDR3 protein.

TRBJ2-5,TRBV5-6,ASSLGDRREETQY
TRBJ2-1,TRBV2,ASVRGDEQF
TRBJ1-4,TRBV7-6,ASRLTWAEKLF
TRBJ1-6,TRBV19,ASSLSPTGNSPLH
TRBJ1-2,TRBV6-5,ASSYSTGKRDGYT
TRBJ2-5,TRBV7-2,ASSLAPGDETQY
TRBJ1-5,TRBV7-2,ASSWTGSNQPQH
TRBJ2-7,TRBV2,ASSRQFPYEQY
TRBJ1-5,TRBV10-3,AISGGVGQPQH
TRBJ1-3,TRBV2,ASSDKGASGNTIY
TRBJ2-5,TRBV2,ASSEALGGRETQY
TRBJ1-2,TRBV7-9,ASSPTGTRSYGYT
TRBJ2-1,TRBV7-9,ASSLDAGIGYNEQL
TRBJ1-1,TRBV15,ATSRVDSQAF
TRBJ2-7,TRBV6-1,ASSEARTTYEQY
TRBJ2-1,TRBV7-2,ASSGYNEQF
TRBJ2-7,TRBV20-1,SARDQGGVEQY
TRBJ2-5,TRBV9,ASSGHAGTQY